Listed below are T cell receptor beta chains from one sample, sequenced in a study of OX40 agonist ivuxolimab in advanced cancers. Some clones are missing from TCRdb's copy, which holds only in-frame ones; the method was immunoSEQ multiplex PCR. The table has about 48,000 clones, under 85% seen once. The specimen was CD4+ or CD8+ T cells sorted from blood, collected in a trial of the OX40 agonist ivuxolimab. Source of these receptors: an adult with an advanced solid tumor such as melanoma, head and neck, liver or kidney cancer. CDR3s include the opening cysteine and the closing phenylalanine or tryptophan. Fields, in order: J gene, V gene, clone size, D gene, CDR3 length, CDR3 DNA, CDR3 protein. A D gene is named only where the DNA matches it firmly. Not all rows give a size; the values are once, few, many and, for expanded clones, a class.

j_gene: TRBJ1-6; v_gene: TRBV10-3; abundance: once; d_gene: NA; len: 15; CDR3nt: TGTGCCATCAGTGAGTCTTTGGGGGAGGATTCACCCCTCCACTTT; CDR3aa: CAISESLGEDSPLHF
j_gene: TRBJ2-5; v_gene: TRBV7-9; abundance: NA; d_gene: NA; len: 15; CDR3nt: TGTGCCAGCAGCTTGGTGGGGATGCAGCAAGAGACCCAGTACTTC; CDR3aa: CASSLVGMQQETQYF
j_gene: TRBJ1-1; v_gene: TRBV10-1; abundance: NA; d_gene: TRBD1; len: 15; CDR3nt: TGCGCCAGCAGTCCCCAACCAGGGGGGTCCACTGAAGCTTTCTTT; CDR3aa: CASSPQPGGSTEAFF
j_gene: TRBJ2-1; v_gene: TRBV4-1; abundance: NA; d_gene: NA; len: 16; CDR3nt: TGCGCCAGCAGCCAAGGTAGAGCAAGCTCCTACAATGAGCAGTTCTTC; CDR3aa: CASSQGRASSYNEQFF
j_gene: TRBJ2-4; v_gene: TRBV7-2; abundance: NA; d_gene: TRBD1; len: 16; CDR3nt: TGTGCCAGCCCAGTTACGTCATGGGACAGGAAAAACATTCAGTACTTC; CDR3aa: CASPVTSWDRKNIQYF
j_gene: TRBJ2-7; v_gene: TRBV5-1; abundance: NA; d_gene: NA; len: 15; CDR3nt: TGCGCCAGCAGCTCCACCGGGACGGCCTTCTACGAGCAGTACTTC; CDR3aa: CASSSTGTAFYEQYF
j_gene: TRBJ1-3; v_gene: TRBV30; abundance: NA; d_gene: NA; len: 14; CDR3nt: TGTGCCTGGAGGGACTTACGCTCTGGAAACACCATATATTTT; CDR3aa: CAWRDLRSGNTIYF
j_gene: TRBJ2-2; v_gene: TRBV5-1; abundance: NA; d_gene: TRBD1; len: 15; CDR3nt: TGCGCCAGCAGCTTACGGACAGGGGAGGCCGGGGAGCTGTTTTTT; CDR3aa: CASSLRTGEAGELFF
j_gene: TRBJ1-1; v_gene: TRBV5-5; abundance: NA; d_gene: NA; len: 14; CDR3nt: TGTGCCAGCAGCTTTTCGGGGGGCGCAACTGAAGCTTTCTTT; CDR3aa: CASSFSGGATEAFF
j_gene: TRBJ2-7; v_gene: TRBV5-3; abundance: NA; d_gene: NA; len: 14; CDR3nt: TGTGCCAGCAGCCCTGACAGACCCCATTACGAGCAGTACTTC; CDR3aa: CASSPDRPHYEQYF
j_gene: TRBJ2-1; v_gene: TRBV12-5; abundance: NA; d_gene: NA; len: 15; CDR3nt: TGTGCTAGTGGTTTGCCTCCCGGGGCGAGGAATGAGCAGTTCTTC; CDR3aa: CASGLPPGARNEQFF
j_gene: TRBJ1-4; v_gene: TRBV5-8; abundance: NA; d_gene: NA; len: 16; CDR3nt: TGTGCCAGCAGCATGGACTGGTCCGATTATAATGAAAAACTGTTTTTT; CDR3aa: CASSMDWSDYNEKLFF
j_gene: TRBJ2-5; v_gene: TRBV6-5; abundance: NA; d_gene: NA; len: 11; CDR3nt: TGTGCCACCCTGAGTAGTGAGACCCAGTACTTC; CDR3aa: CATLSSETQYF
j_gene: TRBJ1-2; v_gene: TRBV7-8; abundance: NA; d_gene: TRBD1; len: 16; CDR3nt: TGTGCCAGCAGCGTAGGCCTCGGACAGGGGAACTATGGCTACACCTTC; CDR3aa: CASSVGLGQGNYGYTF
j_gene: TRBJ1-5; v_gene: TRBV7-9; abundance: NA; d_gene: NA; len: 17; CDR3nt: TGTGCCAGCAGCTTAGTTTCAGTCAGGGGTGGCAATCAGCCCCAGCATTTT; CDR3aa: CASSLVSVRGGNQPQHF
j_gene: TRBJ1-2; v_gene: TRBV5-1; abundance: NA; d_gene: TRBD1; len: 16; CDR3nt: TGCGCCAGCAAATTGGCCGAGGACAGGGGAAACTATGGCTACACCTTC; CDR3aa: CASKLAEDRGNYGYTF
j_gene: TRBJ1-1; v_gene: TRBV7-6; abundance: NA; d_gene: NA; len: 13; CDR3nt: TGTGCCAGCAGCTTATCCGGGAACACTGAAGCTTTCTTT; CDR3aa: CASSLSGNTEAFF
j_gene: TRBJ1-3; v_gene: TRBV9; abundance: once; d_gene: NA; len: 15; CDR3nt: TGTGCCAGCAGCGTAGGTTGGGGGAGTCGGGACACCATATATTTT; CDR3aa: CASSVGWGSRDTIYF
j_gene: TRBJ1-1; v_gene: TRBV23-1; abundance: NA; d_gene: NA; len: 21; CDR3nt: TGCGCCAGCACAATACCTTGTGAGGGGGAACCCCATCCATCCCTGAACACTGAAGCTTTCTTT; CDR3aa: CASTIPCEGEPHPSLNTEAFF
j_gene: TRBJ1-4; v_gene: TRBV7-2; abundance: NA; d_gene: TRBD1; len: 15; CDR3nt: TGTGCCAGCAGAGCTAGGGGGCTAACTAATGAAAAACTGTTTTTT; CDR3aa: CASRARGLTNEKLFF
j_gene: TRBJ2-5; v_gene: TRBV18; abundance: NA; d_gene: TRBD1; len: 16; CDR3nt: TGTGCCAGCTCACCAAGACAGGACGCAGGGGGAGAGACCCAGTACTTC; CDR3aa: CASSPRQDAGGETQYF
j_gene: TRBJ2-3; v_gene: TRBV19; abundance: NA; d_gene: NA; len: 14; CDR3nt: TGTGCCAGTAGTATGGACAGAAACACAGATACGCAGTATTTT; CDR3aa: CASSMDRNTDTQYF
j_gene: TRBJ1-2; v_gene: TRBV5-1; abundance: NA; d_gene: TRBD1; len: 13; CDR3nt: TGCGCCAGCAGCCCAAGGACAGGTCTCGACTACACCTTC; CDR3aa: CASSPRTGLDYTF
j_gene: TRBJ2-3; v_gene: TRBV4-3; abundance: NA; d_gene: NA; len: 14; CDR3nt: TGCGCCAGCAGCCAAGACAGGGCCACAGATACGCAGTATTTT; CDR3aa: CASSQDRATDTQYF
j_gene: TRBJ2-7; v_gene: TRBV19; abundance: NA; d_gene: NA; len: 15; CDR3nt: TGTGCCTCTCGAGGGGTGCGGGGCGCTCCCTACGAGCAGTACTTC; CDR3aa: CASRGVRGAPYEQYF
j_gene: TRBJ2-3; v_gene: TRBV7-3; abundance: NA; d_gene: NA; len: 14; CDR3nt: TGTGCCACCGAAGACCTAGCGAGCACAGATACGCAGTATTTT; CDR3aa: CATEDLASTDTQYF
j_gene: TRBJ1-5; v_gene: TRBV6-1; abundance: NA; d_gene: TRBD1; len: 14; CDR3nt: TGTGCCAGCAGTGAGCTTACAGGGGAGAAGCCCCAGCATTTT; CDR3aa: CASSELTGEKPQHF
j_gene: TRBJ1-2; v_gene: TRBV6-5; abundance: NA; d_gene: TRBD1; len: 15; CDR3nt: TGTGCCAGCAGGCCGGGACAGGGTAGGGTCTATGGCTACACCTTC; CDR3aa: CASRPGQGRVYGYTF
j_gene: TRBJ1-2; v_gene: TRBV18; abundance: NA; d_gene: TRBD1; len: 15; CDR3nt: TGTGCCAGCTCACCCCCCGGGACAGGGTTAAGTGGCTACACCTTC; CDR3aa: CASSPPGTGLSGYTF
j_gene: TRBJ2-7; v_gene: TRBV7-9; abundance: NA; d_gene: TRBD2; len: 17; CDR3nt: TGTGCCAGCAGCAGGGGACTAGCGGGGGCTAGCTCCTACGAGCAGTACTTC; CDR3aa: CASSRGLAGASSYEQYF
j_gene: TRBJ2-1; v_gene: TRBV6-6; abundance: NA; d_gene: TRBD1; len: 16; CDR3nt: TGTGCCAGCAGTTCCGACCGGGACAGGCTAAGGAATGAGCAGTTCTTC; CDR3aa: CASSSDRDRLRNEQFF
j_gene: TRBJ1-1; v_gene: TRBV5-5; abundance: NA; d_gene: TRBD1; len: 13; CDR3nt: TGTGCCAGCAGCTCACTCAACAACAGGGGCGCTTTCTTT; CDR3aa: CASSSLNNRGAFF
j_gene: TRBJ2-1; v_gene: TRBV5-1; abundance: NA; d_gene: TRBD2; len: 18; CDR3nt: TGCGCCAGCAGCTTTTCCCTAGCGGGGGGGTACTCCTACAATGAGCAGTTCTTC; CDR3aa: CASSFSLAGGYSYNEQFF
j_gene: TRBJ1-1; v_gene: TRBV5-1; abundance: once; d_gene: NA; len: 14; CDR3nt: TGCGCCAGCAGCTTGGGGGGAGACACGGCCTTAGCTTTCTTT; CDR3aa: CASSLGGDTALAFF
j_gene: TRBJ2-1; v_gene: TRBV29-1; abundance: NA; d_gene: NA; len: 13; CDR3nt: TGCAGCGCGAGCGGTGCCTCCTACAATGAGCAGTTCTTC; CDR3aa: CSASGASYNEQFF
j_gene: TRBJ1-1; v_gene: TRBV27; abundance: NA; d_gene: NA; len: 13; CDR3nt: TGTGCCAGCGTGCCCCGGCAGGGCCATGAAGCTTTCTTT; CDR3aa: CASVPRQGHEAFF
j_gene: TRBJ1-4; v_gene: TRBV7-9; abundance: NA; d_gene: NA; len: 14; CDR3nt: TGTGCCAGCAGCTTCCTCCCACAGGAGGGAAAACTGTTTTTT; CDR3aa: CASSFLPQEGKLFF
j_gene: TRBJ2-3; v_gene: TRBV7-2; abundance: NA; d_gene: NA; len: 17; CDR3nt: TGTGCCAGCAGCTTAGTCCAGGGTTTCGGGTCCGCAGATACGCAGTATTTT; CDR3aa: CASSLVQGFGSADTQYF
j_gene: TRBJ1-3; v_gene: TRBV6-5; abundance: NA; d_gene: NA; len: 15; CDR3nt: TGTGCCAGCAGTTACGCAGCCCTCTCTGGAAACACCATATATTTT; CDR3aa: CASSYAALSGNTIYF
j_gene: TRBJ2-5; v_gene: TRBV9; abundance: NA; d_gene: NA; len: 15; CDR3nt: TGTGCCAGCAGCGTAGGAGCTGGGGGCGGAGAGACCCAGTACTTC; CDR3aa: CASSVGAGGGETQYF